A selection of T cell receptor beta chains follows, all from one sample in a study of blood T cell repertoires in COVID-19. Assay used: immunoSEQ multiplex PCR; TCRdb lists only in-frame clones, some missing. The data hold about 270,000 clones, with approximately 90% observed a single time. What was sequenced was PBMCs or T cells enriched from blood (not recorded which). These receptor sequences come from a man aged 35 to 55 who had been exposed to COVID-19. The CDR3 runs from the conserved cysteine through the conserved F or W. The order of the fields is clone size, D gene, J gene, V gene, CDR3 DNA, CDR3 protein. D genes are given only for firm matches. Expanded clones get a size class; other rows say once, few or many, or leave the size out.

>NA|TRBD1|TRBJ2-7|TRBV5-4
TGTGCCAGCAGCCGGGACAGAAGCTCCGACGAGCAGTACTTC
CASSRDRSSDEQYF
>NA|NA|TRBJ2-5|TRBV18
TGTGCCAGCTCACCACGTCAGGGGGGTCCTCAAGAGACCCAGTACTTC
CASSPRQGGPQETQYF
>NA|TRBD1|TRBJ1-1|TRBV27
TGTGCCAGCAGTATCACGGCAGGGGGAACCTCAGCTTTCTTT
CASSITAGGTSAFF
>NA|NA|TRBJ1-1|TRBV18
TGTGCCAGCTCACCACCAGGGGAATACACTGAAGCTTTCTTT
CASSPPGEYTEAFF
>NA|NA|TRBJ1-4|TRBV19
TGTGCCAGTAGTATGGCAGGAACAACTAATGAAAAACTGTTTTTT
CASSMAGTTNEKLFF
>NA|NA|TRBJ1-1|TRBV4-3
TGCGCCAGCAGCCAAGATCCAGGGGTCACTGAAGCTTTCTTT
CASSQDPGVTEAFF
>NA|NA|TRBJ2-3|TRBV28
TGTGCCAGCACTCTGACTAGCACAGATACGCAGTATTTT
CASTLTSTDTQYF
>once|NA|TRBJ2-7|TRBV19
TGTGCCAGTAGTAAAGGGGTCGAGCAGTACTTC
CASSKGVEQYF
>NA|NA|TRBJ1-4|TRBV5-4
TGTGCCAGCAGCTTCCGAACAGGAAATGAAAAACTGTTTTTT
CASSFRTGNEKLFF
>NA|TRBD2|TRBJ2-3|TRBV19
TGTGCCAGTAGTATAACTAGCGATGGAGTAGGGGATACGCAGTATTTT
CASSITSDGVGDTQYF
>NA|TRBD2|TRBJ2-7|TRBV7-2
TGTGCCAGCAGCTTTATACTAGCGGGACACGAGCAGTACTTC
CASSFILAGHEQYF
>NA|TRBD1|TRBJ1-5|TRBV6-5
TGTGCCAGCAGGAACGGACAGGCGGGCAATCAGCCCCAGCATTTT
CASRNGQAGNQPQHF
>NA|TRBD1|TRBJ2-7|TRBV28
TGTGCCAGCAGAGGGGCCGGGACAGGGTCCTACGAGCAGTACTTC
CASRGAGTGSYEQYF
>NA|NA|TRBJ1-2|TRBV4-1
TGCGCCAGCAGCCAAGACAGTCTTCGCGGAGGCAGTGGCTACACCTTC
CASSQDSLRGGSGYTF
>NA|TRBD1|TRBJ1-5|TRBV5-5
TGTGCCAGCAGCTTGGCCTTTACAGGGGCCAATCAGCCCCAGCATTTT
CASSLAFTGANQPQHF
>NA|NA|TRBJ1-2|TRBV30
TGTGCCTGGGAGGCGGCGCAGCCAAAGTCGAACTATGGCTACACCTTC
CAWEAAQPKSNYGYTF
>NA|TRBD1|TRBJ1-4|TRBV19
TGTGCCAGTAGTTCCCGACAGGGGAAAAACGAAAAACTGTTTTTT
CASSSRQGKNEKLFF
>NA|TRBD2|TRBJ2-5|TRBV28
TGTGCCAGCGGCCTAAGGAACCGTCATTGGCTAGCGGGAGCACGGGGCCAGTACTTC
CASGLRNRHWLAGARGQYF
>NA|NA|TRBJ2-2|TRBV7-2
TGTGCCAGCAGCTTAAGAATAGCGAGTACCGGGGAGCTGTTTTTT
CASSLRIASTGELFF
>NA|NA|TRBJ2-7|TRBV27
TGTGCCAGCAGGAAAGCTAACGCCGTACACGAGCAGTACTTC
CASRKANAVHEQYF
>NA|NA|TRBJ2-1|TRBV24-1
TGTGCCACCAGTGGTTTAGGTTCGACCGGGGAGCAGTTCTTC
CATSGLGSTGEQFF
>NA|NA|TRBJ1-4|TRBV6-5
TGTGCCAGCAGTCCTCCAACTAATGAAAAACTGTTTTTT
CASSPPTNEKLFF
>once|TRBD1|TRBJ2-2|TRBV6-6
TGTGCCAGCATCGGACAGGGAAAACTCGCCGGGGAGCTGTTTTTT
CASIGQGKLAGELFF
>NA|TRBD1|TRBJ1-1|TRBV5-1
TGCGCCAGCAGCTTGGGGAGGACAGGGGGTGGGACTGAAGCTTTCTTT
CASSLGRTGGGTEAFF
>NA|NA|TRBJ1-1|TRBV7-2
TGTGCCAGCAGCACGACGGGAATGAACACTGAAGCTTTCTTT
CASSTTGMNTEAFF
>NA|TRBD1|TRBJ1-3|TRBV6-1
TGTGCCAGCAGTGATAAGACAGGGGGAAACACCATATATTTT
CASSDKTGGNTIYF
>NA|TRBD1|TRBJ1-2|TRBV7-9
TGTGCCAGCAGCCAGACGGGACAGGGGTTCTATGGCTACACCTTC
CASSQTGQGFYGYTF
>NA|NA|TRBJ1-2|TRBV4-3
TGCGCCAGCAGCCAAGGCAGGGTAGAGAACTATGGCTACACCTTC
CASSQGRVENYGYTF
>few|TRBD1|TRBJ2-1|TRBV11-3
TGTGCCAGCAGCACCCCCCGGGACAGGGGAAACTACAATGAGCAGTTCTTC
CASSTPRDRGNYNEQFF
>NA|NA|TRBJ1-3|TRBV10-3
TGTGCCATCAGTAGTACAGGGTTAGAGAACACCATATATTTT
CAISSTGLENTIYF
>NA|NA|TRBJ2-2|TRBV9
TGTGCCAGCAGCGTAGGTCAGGGGCGCACCGGGGAGCTGTTTTTT
CASSVGQGRTGELFF
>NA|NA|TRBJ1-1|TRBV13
TGTGCCAGCAGCTTAGGCCCCACAGTCTCTGACACTGAAGCTTTCTTT
CASSLGPTVSDTEAFF
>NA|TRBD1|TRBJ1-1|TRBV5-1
TGCGCCAGCAGCAAGGACAGGAGGAGTGAAGCTTTCTTT
CASSKDRRSEAFF
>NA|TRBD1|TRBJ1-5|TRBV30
TGTGCCTGGAGTCCACCGGGACAGGTCCAGCCCCAGCATTTT
CAWSPPGQVQPQHF
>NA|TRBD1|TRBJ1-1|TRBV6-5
TGTGCCAGCAGGTGGACAGGAAGTGGGAACACTGAAGCTTTCTTT
CASRWTGSGNTEAFF
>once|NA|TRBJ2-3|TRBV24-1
TGTGCCACCAGTGACCCCGGATCAGGTTCAAGGGATACGCAGTATTTT
CATSDPGSGSRDTQYF
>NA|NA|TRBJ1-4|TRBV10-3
TGTGCCATCAGTGATCCTGACCAGTGGGGCAATGAAAAACTGTTTTTT
CAISDPDQWGNEKLFF
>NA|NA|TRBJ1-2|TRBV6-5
TGTGCCAGCAGTTACTCTACTTTCTATGGCTACACCTTC
CASSYSTFYGYTF
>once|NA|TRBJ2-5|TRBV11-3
TGTGCCAGCAGCTTATACAGGCAAGAGACCCAGTACTTC
CASSLYRQETQYF
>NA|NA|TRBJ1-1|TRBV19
TGTGCCAGCATTCAAGAGGGATTTTCACACACTGAAGCTTTCTTT
CASIQEGFSHTEAFF